This T cell receptor (beta chain) was recovered during a study of OX40 agonist ivuxolimab in advanced cancers. Looking at the study overall: Each dose-escalation patient presented with hepatocellular carcinoma, melanoma, renal cell or head and neck cancer. At approximately 83% male, the cohort had a mean age of about 55 years, ranging from roughly 20 to 80.

Data came from immunoSEQ multiplex PCR; TCRdb stores just in-frame clones and leaves some out. The repertoire holds 94,000 or so clones, with 84% as singletons. Findings of the study overall: On average, CD8+ T cells showed a greater number of expanded clones than CD4+. Expanded peripheral T cell antigen specificity was not determined.

On this clone itself: What it recognizes is unknown.

The sequencing here drew on CD4+ or CD8+ T cells sorted from blood, taken in a trial of the OX40 agonist ivuxolimab. The TCR comes from an adult with an advanced solid tumor such as melanoma, head and neck, liver or kidney cancer.

DNA of the CDR3: TGTGCCAGCGCGGAGCTGGGTGTTTCACCCCTCCACTTT. Its translation is CASAELGVSPLHF. The chain uses TRBV7-3 and TRBJ1-6; D is ambiguous. Germline V gene lookup returns CDR1 SGHTA and CDR2 FQGTGA. V was trimmed by 8 bases and J by 9 bases, leaving 14 bases between them. The CDR3 is 13 residues long.